These 9 T cell receptor beta chains came from one sample sequenced in a study of post-analysis software for immune sequencing data. Unique molecular identifiers had been added to the TCR beta cDNA libraries. TCRdb recomputed calls from the PCR reads with MiXCR, one row per CDR3 protein. The sample has about half a million distinct CDR3 sequences; approximately 46% are singletons. Study outcomes and limitations: The study found TRBV5-6, TRBV5-1 and TRBV20-1 among four to six TRBV segments more frequent in patients than controls.

Antigens of these TCRs are unknown. Sequencing was performed on blood. These receptors were collected from a girl aged 5-17 years with multiple sclerosis.

In this sample, this clonotype turned up a few times. This chain's CDR3 is CSARDPGQGSSYEQYF. The CDR3 coding sequence is TGCAGTGCTAGAGATCCGGGACAGGGGAGCTCCTACGAGCAGTACTTC. This chain uses TRBV20-1 with TRBJ2-7; 10 bases fit TRBD1. The junction had 5 bases not matched to a gene; V was cut back by 0 bases and J by 0 bases. Per the germline V gene, CDR1 is DFQATT and CDR2 is SNEGSKA (reference sequence). The CDR3 sequence is 16 residues long.

This clonotype has only a few counts. The CDR3 spells CASSLEGRGRKNIQYF. DNA for the CDR3: TGTGCCAGCAGCTTAGAAGGGCGGGGGCGCAAAAACATTCAGTACTTC. V gene TRBV7-6 combines with J gene TRBJ2-4; maybe TRBD2 (7 bases). The CDR3 runs to 16 residues. The germline CDR1 and CDR2 sequences are SGHVS and FNYEAQ. Between the trimmed V and J ends, which lost 1 base and 3 bases, there was a span of 13 bases.

The chain combines TRBV28 with TRBJ2-1; 10 nucleotides match TRBD2. The J segment lost 8 bases and the V segment lost 6 bases, leaving 10 bases of the junction unmatched. This CDR3 spans 15 amino acids. Per germline, CDR1 MDHEN and CDR2 SYDVKM. The CDR3 reads CASSRRIAGGYEQFF. The CDR3 DNA reads TGTGCCAGCAGCCGCCGAATAGCGGGAGGCTATGAGCAGTTCTTC.

This clonotype was seen a handful of times. The chain links TRBV7-4 to TRBJ1-5; 7 bases are a match to TRBD1. This CDR3 contains 12 residues. Germline CDR1 is SGHVT and CDR2 is SQSDAQ. Trimming at V came to 1 base and at J to 12 bases, leaving 3 bases not matched to a gene. CDR3 region: CASSLVTGIQHF. Here the CDR3 DNA reads TGTGCCAGCAGCTTAGTGACAGGGATCCAGCATTTT.

This clonotype was observed a few times. V usage is TRBV4-1 and J usage is TRBJ2-7, with TRBD1 as a possible D gene (5 bases). The CDR3 has 14 amino acids. CDR1 and CDR2 from the germline V gene are MGHRA and YSYEKL. V was trimmed by 2 bases and J by 4 bases, leaving 12 bases between them. CDR3 in DNA: TGCGCCAGCAGCCAATTCAGGGTGGGTTACGAGCAGTACTTC. It codes for CASSQFRVGYEQYF.

This clonotype was seen a few times. The V call is TRBV7-2, the J call TRBJ2-5, with TRBD1 as a possible D gene (6 bases). Per the germline V gene, CDR1 is SGHTA and CDR2 is FQGNSA. The CDR3 extends over 15 amino acids. Trimming left V 1 base short and J 3 bases short, with 12 bases between. In DNA form, the CDR3 reads TGTGCCAGCAGCTTAGATGGGACATGGGAAGAGACCCAGTACTTC. It encodes CASSLDGTWEETQYF.

The sample holds a few counts of this clonotype. The rearrangement joins TRBV28 to TRBJ1-2; no definite D call. The ends were cut back, 6 bases at V and 4 bases at J, with 15 bases in the middle. This CDR3 contains 14 residues. Germline lookup yields CDR1 MDHEN and CDR2 SYDVKM. The CDR3 reads CASSPLGMAYGYTF. The CDR3 DNA sequence: TGTGCCAGCAGCCCCCTGGGGATGGCCTATGGCTACACCTTC.

This clonotype was detected only once. V and J are TRBV7-2 and TRBJ1-2; D not certain. From germline, CDR1 is SGHTA and CDR2 FQGNSA. The CDR3 totals 13 residues. The V and J ends lost 1 base and 6 bases respectively, with 9 bases between them. CDR3 region: CASSLEFPDGYTF. The CDR3 DNA follows: TGTGCCAGCAGCTTAGAATTTCCGGATGGCTACACCTTC. The full variable domain, its missing parts supplied by reference TRBV7-2 and TRBJ1-2, is GAGVSQSPSNKVTEKGKDVELRCDPISGHTALYWYRQSLGQGLEFLIYFQGNSAPDKSGLPSDRFSAERTGGSVSTLTIQRTQQEDSAVYLCASSLEFPDGYTFGSGTRLTVV.

This clonotype came up once. This rearrangement joins TRBV20-1 to TRBJ2-7, with 8 positions matching TRBD1. The V gene end was trimmed by 3 bases and the J gene end by 2 bases; junction bases not matched to a gene: 12. CDR3 length: 16 amino acids. CDR1 and CDR2 from the germline V gene are DFQATT and SNEGSKA (reference sequence). CDR3 nucleotides: TGCAGTGCTAGCTCTTCCCAGGTGGGACAGGCCTACGAGCAGTACTTC. Protein: CSASSSQVGQAYEQYF.